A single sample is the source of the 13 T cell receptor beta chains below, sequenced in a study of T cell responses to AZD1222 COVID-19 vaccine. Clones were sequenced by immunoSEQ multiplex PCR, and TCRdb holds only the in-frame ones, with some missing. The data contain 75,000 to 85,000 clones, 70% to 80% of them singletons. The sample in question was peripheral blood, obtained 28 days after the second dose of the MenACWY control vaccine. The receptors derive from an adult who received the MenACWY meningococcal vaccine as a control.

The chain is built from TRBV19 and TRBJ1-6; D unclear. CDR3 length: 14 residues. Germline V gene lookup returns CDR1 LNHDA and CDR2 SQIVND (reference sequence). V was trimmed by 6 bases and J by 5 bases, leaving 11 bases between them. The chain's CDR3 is CASRPKTDNSPLHF. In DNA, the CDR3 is TGTGCCAGTAGGCCTAAAACGGATAATTCACCCCTCCACTTT.

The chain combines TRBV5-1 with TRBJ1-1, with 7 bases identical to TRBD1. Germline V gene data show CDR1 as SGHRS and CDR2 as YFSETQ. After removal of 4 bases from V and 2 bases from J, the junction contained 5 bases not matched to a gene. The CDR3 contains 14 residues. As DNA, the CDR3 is TGCGCCAGCAGCCAGGGACAGTCAAACACTGAAGCTTTCTTT. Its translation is CASSQGQSNTEAFF.

CDR3 amino acids: CASSKRSYRGQNHYEQYF. CDR3 DNA: TGTGCCAGCAGCAAACGGTCCTACAGGGGGCAAAACCACTACGAGCAGTACTTC. The chain is built from TRBV21-1 and TRBJ2-7; TRBD1, as called in the table, went unchecked against the DNA. TRBV21-1 is deemed a pseudogene. The CDR3 runs 18 residues.

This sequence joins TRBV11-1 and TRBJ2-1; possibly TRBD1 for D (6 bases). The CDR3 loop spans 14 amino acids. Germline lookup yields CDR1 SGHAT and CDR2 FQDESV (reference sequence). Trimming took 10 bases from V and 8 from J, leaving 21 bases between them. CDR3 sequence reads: CATEDRSKGDEQFF. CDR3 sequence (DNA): TGTGCCACCGAGGACAGATCGAAGGGCGATGAGCAGTTCTTC.

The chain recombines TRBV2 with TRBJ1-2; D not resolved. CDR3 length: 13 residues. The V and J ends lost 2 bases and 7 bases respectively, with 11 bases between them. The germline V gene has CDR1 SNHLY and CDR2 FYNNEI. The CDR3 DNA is TGTGCCAGCAGTGAAAACCCAGACGGTGGCTACACCTTC. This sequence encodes CASSENPDGGYTF.

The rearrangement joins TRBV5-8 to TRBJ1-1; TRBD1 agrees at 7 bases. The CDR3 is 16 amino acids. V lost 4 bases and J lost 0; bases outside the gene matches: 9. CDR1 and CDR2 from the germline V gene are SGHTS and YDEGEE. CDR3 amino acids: CASSALTGTVNTEAFF. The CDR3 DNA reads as TGTGCCAGCAGCGCCCTTACCGGGACAGTGAACACTGAAGCTTTCTTT. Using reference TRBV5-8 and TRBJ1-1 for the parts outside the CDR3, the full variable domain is EAGVTQSPTHLIKTRGQQATLRCSPISGHTSVYWYQQALGLGLQFLLWYDEGEERNRGNFPPRFSGRQFPNYSSELNVNALELEDSALYLCASSALTGTVNTEAFFGQGTRLTVV.

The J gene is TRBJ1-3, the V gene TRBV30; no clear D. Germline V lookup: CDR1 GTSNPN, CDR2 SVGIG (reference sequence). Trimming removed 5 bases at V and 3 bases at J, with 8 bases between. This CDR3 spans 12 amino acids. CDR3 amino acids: CAWYGSGNTIYF. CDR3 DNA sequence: TGTGCCTGGTACGGCAGTGGAAACACCATATATTTT.

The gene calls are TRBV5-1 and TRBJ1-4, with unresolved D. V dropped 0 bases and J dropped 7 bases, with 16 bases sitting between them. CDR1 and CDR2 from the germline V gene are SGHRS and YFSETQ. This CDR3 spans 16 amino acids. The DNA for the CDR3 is TGCGCCAGCAGCTTGGCCCCGGGGAGGAGCGGTGAAAAACTGTTTTTT. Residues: CASSLAPGRSGEKLFF. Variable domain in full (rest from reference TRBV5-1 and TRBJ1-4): KAGVTQTPRYLIKTRGQQVTLSCSPISGHRSVSWYQQTPGQGLQFLFEYFSETQRNKGNFPGRFSGRQFSNSRSEMNVSTLELGDSALYLCASSLAPGRSGEKLFFGSGTQLSVL.

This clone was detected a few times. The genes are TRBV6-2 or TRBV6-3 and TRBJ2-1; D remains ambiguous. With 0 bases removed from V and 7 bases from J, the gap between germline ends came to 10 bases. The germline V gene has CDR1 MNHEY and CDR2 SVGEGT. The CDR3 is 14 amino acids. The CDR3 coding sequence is TGTGCCAGCAGTTACTCGATCAGGCGTAATGAGCAGTTCTTC. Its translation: CASSYSIRRNEQFF.

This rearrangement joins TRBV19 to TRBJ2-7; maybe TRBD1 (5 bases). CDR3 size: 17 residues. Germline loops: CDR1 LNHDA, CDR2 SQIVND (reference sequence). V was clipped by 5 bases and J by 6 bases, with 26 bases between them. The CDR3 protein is CASSPGGGQGGFCEQYF. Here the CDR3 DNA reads TGTGCCAGTAGTCCAGGCGGCGGACAAGGTGGGTTCTGCGAGCAGTACTTC.

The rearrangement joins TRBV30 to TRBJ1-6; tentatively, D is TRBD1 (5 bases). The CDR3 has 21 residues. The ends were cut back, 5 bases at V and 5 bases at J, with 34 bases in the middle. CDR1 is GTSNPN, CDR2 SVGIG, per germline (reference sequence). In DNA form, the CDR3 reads TGTGCCTGGCTGTATGCCAGAGGGGTTTCAAAATCCCCGATAAATAATTCACCCCTCCACTTT. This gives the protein CAWLYARGVSKSPINNSPLHF.

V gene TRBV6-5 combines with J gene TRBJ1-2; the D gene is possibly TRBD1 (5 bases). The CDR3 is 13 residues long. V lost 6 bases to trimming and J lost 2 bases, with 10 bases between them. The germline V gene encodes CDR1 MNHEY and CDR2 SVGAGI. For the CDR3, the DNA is TGTGCCAGCAGGACGGGGGAGAACTATGGCTACACCTTC. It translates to CASRTGENYGYTF.

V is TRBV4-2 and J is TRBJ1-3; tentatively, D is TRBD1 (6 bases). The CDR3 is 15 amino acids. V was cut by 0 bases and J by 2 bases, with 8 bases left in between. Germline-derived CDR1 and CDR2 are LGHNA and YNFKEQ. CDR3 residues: CASSQDPGAGNTIYF. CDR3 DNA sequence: TGTGCCAGCAGCCAAGATCCAGGGGCTGGAAACACCATATATTTT.